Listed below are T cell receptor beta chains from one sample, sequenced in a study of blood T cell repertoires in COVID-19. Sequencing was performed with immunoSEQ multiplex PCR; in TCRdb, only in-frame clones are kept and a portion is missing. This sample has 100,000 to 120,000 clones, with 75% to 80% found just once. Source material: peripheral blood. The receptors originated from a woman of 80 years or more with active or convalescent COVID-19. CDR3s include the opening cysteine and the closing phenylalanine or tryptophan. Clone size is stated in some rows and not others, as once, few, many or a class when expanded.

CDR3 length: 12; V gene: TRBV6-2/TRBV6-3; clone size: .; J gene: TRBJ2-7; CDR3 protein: CASSYRYYEQYF
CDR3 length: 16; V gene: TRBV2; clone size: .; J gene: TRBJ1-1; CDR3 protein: CASSGFAGGAGAEAFF
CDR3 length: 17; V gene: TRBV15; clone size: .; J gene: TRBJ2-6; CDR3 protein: CATSRGSGQSGANVLTF
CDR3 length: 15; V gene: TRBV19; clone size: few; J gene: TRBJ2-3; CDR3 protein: CASSIAGSHTDTQYF
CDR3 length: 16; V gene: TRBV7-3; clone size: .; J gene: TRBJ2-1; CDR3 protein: CASSPTAAFSYNEQFF
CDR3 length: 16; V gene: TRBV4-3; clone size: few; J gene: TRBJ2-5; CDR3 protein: CASSQVPGQGGETQYF
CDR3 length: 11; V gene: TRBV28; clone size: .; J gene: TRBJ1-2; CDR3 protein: CASSSGVGYTF
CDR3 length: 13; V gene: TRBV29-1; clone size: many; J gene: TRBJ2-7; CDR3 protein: CSVEFKSHYEQYF
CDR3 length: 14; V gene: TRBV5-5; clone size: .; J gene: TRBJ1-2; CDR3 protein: CASSLVSGQDGYTF
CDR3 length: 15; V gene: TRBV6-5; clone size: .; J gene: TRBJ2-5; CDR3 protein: CASTYKRGLQETQYF
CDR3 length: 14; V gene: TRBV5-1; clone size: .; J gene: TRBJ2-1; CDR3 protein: CASSLMGASGEQFF
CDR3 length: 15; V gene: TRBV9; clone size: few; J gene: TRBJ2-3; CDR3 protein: CASSVVASSTDTQYF
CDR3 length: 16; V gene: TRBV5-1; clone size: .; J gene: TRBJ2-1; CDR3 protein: CASSLFSQGSYNEQFF
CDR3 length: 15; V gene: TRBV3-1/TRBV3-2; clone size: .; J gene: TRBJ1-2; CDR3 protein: CASSLASGQGTSYTF
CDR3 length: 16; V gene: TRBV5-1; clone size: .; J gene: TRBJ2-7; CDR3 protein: CASSPSIAGGPDEQYF
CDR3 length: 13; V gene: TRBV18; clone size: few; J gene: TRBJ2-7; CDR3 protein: CASSRGEVYEQYF
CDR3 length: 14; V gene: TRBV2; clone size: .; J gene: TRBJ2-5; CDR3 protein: CASSDTGGRETQYF
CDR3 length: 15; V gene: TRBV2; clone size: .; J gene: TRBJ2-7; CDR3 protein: CASSDSFLAGYEQYF
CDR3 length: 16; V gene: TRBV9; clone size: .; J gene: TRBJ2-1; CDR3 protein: CASSVMGLAGDTEQFF
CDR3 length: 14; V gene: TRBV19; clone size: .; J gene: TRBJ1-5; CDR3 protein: CASSAAARNQPQHF
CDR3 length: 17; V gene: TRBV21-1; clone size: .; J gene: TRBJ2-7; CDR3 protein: CASSSHGTSGIAYEQYF
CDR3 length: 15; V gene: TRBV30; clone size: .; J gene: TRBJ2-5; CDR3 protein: CAWTTREGWAETQYF
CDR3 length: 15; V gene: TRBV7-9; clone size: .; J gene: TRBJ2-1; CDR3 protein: CASKRWDTQYNEQFF
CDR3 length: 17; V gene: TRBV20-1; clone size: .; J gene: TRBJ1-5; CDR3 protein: CSASHFPGRGVGQPQHF
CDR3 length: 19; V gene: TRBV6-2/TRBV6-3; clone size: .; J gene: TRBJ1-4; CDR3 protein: CASSYSGLGQGALKEKLFF
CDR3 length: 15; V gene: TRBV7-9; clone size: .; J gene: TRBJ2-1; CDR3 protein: CASSFPQADYNEQFF
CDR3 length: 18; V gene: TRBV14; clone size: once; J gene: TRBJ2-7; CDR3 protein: CASSYGTGMWRETYEQYF
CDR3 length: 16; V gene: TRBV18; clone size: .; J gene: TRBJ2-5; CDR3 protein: CASSPRVAGEQETQYF
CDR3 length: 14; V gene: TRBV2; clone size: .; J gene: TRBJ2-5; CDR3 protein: CASSGTGGVETQYF
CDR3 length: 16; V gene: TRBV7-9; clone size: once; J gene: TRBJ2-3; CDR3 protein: CASSLGGSLAGDTQYF
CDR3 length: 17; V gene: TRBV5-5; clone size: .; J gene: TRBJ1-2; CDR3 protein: CASSLLSGGRIAYGYTF
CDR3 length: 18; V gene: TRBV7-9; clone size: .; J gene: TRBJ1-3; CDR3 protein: CASSLARTGGSSGNTIYF
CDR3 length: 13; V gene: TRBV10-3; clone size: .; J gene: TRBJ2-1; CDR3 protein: CAIKGAGYNEQFF
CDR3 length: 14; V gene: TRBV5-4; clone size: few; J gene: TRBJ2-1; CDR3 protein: CASSPGPTGEFEFF
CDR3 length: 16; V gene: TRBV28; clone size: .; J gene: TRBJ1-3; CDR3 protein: CASKPPPGQAGNTIYF
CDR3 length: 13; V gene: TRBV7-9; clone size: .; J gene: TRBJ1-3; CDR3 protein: CASSSGAGNTIYF
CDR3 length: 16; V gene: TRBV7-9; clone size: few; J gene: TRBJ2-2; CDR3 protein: CASSWGQLIPTGELFF
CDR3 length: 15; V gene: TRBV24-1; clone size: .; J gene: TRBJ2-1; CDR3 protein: CATSGSSGRYNEQFF
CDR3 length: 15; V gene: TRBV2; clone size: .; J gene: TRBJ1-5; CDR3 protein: CASSAPGGRDQPQHF
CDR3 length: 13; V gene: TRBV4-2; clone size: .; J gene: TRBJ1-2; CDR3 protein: CASSRSVNYGYTF
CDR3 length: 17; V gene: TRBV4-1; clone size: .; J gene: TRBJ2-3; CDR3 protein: CASSQSGAGGVTDTQYF
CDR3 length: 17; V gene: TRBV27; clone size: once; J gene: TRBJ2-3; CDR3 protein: CASSSKHRLAGEDTQYF
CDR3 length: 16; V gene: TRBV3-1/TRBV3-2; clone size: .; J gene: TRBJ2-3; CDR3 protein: CASSTRMLAGLDTQYF
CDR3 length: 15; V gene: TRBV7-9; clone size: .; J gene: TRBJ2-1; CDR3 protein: CASSPLSKGESEQFF
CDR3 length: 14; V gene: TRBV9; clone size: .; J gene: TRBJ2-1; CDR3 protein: CASSLTSGSNEQFF
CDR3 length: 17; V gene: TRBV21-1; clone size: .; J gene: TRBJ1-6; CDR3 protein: CASSKIISYRGNSPLHF
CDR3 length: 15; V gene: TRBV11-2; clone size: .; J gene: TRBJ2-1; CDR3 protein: CASSLRLARFDEQFF
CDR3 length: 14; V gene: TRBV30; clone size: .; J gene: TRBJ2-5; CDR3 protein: CAWRPDRTKETQYF
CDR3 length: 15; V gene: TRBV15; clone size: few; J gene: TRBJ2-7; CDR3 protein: CATSRESGGSYEQYF
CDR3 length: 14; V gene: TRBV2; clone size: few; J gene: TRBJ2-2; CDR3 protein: CASRNQGVTGELFF
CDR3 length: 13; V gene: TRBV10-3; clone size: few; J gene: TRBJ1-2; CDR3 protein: CAIGTGNHYGYTF
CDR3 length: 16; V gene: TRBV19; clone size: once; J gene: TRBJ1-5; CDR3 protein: CASSFFHRGLYQPQHF
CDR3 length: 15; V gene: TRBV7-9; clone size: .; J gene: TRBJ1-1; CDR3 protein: CASSLARQPNTEAFF
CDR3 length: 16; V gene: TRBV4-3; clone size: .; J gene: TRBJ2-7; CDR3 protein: CASSRSPAGEAYEQYF
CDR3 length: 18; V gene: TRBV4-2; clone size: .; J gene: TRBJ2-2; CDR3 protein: CASSQETSGRLYTGELFF
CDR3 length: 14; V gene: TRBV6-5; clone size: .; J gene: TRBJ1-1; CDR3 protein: CASSFSQVNTEAFF
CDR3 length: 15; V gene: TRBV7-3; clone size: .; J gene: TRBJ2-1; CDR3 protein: CASSLLAGSYNEQFF